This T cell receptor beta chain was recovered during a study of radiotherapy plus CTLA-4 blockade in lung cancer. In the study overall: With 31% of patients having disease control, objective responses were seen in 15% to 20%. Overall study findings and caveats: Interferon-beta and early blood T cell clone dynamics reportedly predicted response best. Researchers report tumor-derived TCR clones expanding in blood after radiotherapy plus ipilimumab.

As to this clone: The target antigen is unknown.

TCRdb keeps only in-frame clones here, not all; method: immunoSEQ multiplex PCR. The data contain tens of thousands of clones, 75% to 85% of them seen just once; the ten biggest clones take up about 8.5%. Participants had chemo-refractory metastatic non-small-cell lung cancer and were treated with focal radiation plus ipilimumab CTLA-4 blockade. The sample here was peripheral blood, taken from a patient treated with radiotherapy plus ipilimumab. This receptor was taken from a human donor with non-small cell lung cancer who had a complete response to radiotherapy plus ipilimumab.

The CDR3 sequence is CAISPGLAGGPGGNWASYEQYF. The CDR3 nucleotides are TGTGCCATCAGTCCAGGACTAGCGGGGGGGCCGGGGGGTAACTGGGCCTCCTACGAGCAGTACTTC. The chain joins TRBV10-3 to TRBJ2-7, with 15 bases matching TRBD2. Germline V CDR1 and CDR2: ENHRY, SYGVKD. After removal of 5 bases from V and 0 bases from J, the junction contained 20 bases not matched to a gene. The CDR3 loop spans 22 amino acids.